This T cell receptor beta chain was captured in a study of blood T cell repertoires in COVID-19. The germline V gene encodes CDR1 SEHNR and CDR2 FQNEAQ (reference sequence). V lost 6 bases and J lost 0; bases outside the gene matches: 11. The length of the CDR3 is 18 residues. Assay used: immunoSEQ multiplex PCR; TCRdb lists only in-frame clones, some missing. This table holds 73,000 or so clones, 86% found once. This TCR was sampled from a man aged 25 to 45 with acute or convalescent COVID-19. The genes are TRBV7-9 and TRBJ2-6, with 7 positions matching TRBD1. The sequencing input was peripheral blood. This CDR3 reads CASSLTEGAGSGANVLTF. The CDR3 DNA sequence: TGTGCCAGCAGTTTGACAGAGGGGGCAGGCTCTGGGGCCAACGTCCTGACTTTC. The complete variable domain, with remaining parts taken from reference TRBV7-9 and TRBJ2-6, reads DTGVSQNPRHKITKRGQNVTFRCDPISEHNRLYWYRQTLGQGPEFLTYFQNEAQLEKSRLLSDRFSAERPKGSFSTLEIQRTEQGDSAMYLCASSLTEGAGSGANVLTFGAGSRLTVL.